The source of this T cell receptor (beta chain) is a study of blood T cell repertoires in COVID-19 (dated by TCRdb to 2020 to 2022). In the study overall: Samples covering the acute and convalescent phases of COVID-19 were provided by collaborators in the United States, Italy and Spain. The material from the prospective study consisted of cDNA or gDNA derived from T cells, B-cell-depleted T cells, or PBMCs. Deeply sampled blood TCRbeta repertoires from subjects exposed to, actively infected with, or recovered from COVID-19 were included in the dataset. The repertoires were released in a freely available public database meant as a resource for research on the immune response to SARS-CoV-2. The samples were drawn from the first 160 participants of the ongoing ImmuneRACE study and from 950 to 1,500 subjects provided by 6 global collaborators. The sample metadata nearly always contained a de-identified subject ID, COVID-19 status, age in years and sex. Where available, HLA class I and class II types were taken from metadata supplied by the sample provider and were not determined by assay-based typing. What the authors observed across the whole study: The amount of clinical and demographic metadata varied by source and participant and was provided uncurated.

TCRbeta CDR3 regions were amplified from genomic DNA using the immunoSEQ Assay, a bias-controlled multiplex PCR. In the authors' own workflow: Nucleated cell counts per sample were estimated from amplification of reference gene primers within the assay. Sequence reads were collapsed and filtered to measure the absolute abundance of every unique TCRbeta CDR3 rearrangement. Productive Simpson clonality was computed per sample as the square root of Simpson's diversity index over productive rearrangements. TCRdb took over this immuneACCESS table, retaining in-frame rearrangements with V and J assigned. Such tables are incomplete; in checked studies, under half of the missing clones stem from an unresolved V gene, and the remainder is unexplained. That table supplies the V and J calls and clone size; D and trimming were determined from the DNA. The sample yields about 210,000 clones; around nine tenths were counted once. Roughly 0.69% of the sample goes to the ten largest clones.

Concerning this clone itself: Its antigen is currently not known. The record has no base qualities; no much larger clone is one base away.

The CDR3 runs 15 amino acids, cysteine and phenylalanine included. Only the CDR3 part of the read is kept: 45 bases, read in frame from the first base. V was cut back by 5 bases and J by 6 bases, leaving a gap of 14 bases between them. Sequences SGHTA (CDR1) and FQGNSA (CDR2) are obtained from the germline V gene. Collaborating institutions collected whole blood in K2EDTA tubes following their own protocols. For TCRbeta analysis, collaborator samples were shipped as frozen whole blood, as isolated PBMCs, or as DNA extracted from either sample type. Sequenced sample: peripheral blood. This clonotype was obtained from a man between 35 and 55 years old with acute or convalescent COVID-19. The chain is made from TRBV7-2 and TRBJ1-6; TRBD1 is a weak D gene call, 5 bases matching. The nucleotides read TGTGCCAGCAGCCCACGGGGGGTCGGTAATTCACCCCTCCACTTT. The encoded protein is CASSPRGVGNSPLHF.